Reported below is one TCR beta chain. The data were taken from a study of PD-L1 blockade in urothelial cancer. Study overall: Bladder-origin urothelial cancer in males covered twenty-five of 29 patients. Each blood sample yielded a median of approximately 140,000 T cells.

TCRdb's table, derived via immunoSEQ multiplex PCR, lists solely in-frame clones and lacks some. The table includes 30,000 to 40,000 clones, approximately 90% detected once. V was clipped by 6 bases and J by 1 base; unmatched bases: 7. The CDR3 spans 16 residues. Germline values: CDR1 MNHNY, CDR2 SVGAGI (reference sequence). Time point reported: pretreatment peripheral blood. V and J are TRBV6-6 and TRBJ2-2, with 8 bases that match TRBD1. Sequencing was performed on PBMCs, taken around atezolizumab (anti-PD-L1) treatment. The receptor comes from a woman aged 55-75 years with urothelial cancer. The CDR3, as DNA: TGTGCCAGCAGAATTTCCGGGACAGGGAACACCGGGGAGCTGTTTTTT. Residues: CASRISGTGNTGELFF.